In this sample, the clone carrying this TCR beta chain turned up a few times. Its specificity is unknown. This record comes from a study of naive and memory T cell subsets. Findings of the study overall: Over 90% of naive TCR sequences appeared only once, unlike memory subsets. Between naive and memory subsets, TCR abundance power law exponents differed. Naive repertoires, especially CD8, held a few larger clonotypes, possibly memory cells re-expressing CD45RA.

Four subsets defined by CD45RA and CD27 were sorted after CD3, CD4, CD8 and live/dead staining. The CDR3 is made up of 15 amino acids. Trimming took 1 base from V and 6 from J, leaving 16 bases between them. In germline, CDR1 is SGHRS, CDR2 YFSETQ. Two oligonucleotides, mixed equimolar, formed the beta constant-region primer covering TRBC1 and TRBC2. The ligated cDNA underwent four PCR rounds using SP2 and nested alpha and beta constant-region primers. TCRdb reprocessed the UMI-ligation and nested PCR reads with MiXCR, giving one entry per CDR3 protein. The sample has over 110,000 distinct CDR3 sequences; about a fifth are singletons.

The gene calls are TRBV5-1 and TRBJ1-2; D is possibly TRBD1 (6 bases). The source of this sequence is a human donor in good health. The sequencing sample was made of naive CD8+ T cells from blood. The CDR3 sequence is CASSLRRDKRDGYTF. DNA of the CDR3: TGCGCCAGCAGCTTGCGTAGGGACAAGCGGGATGGCTACACCTTC.